The rows below give T cell receptor beta chains drawn from one sample of a study of blood T cells in healthy people across ages. TCRdb recomputed calls from the 5' RACE reads with MiXCR, one row per CDR3 protein. The top ten clones hold 22% of a sample with roughly 800,000 distinct CDR3 sequences, 55% to 75% of them seen once. Sequenced input: blood. The receptors were gathered from a man between 25 and 39 years old in good health. CDR3s include the opening cysteine and the closing phenylalanine or tryptophan. A D gene is named only where the DNA matches it firmly. Expanded clones are given a class, and other clones once, few, many or no size at all.

size: few
V: TRBV25-1
D: -
J: TRBJ1-2
DNA: TGTGCCAGCAGTGAGAGAGGGCGCCCGGGCTACACCTTC
CDR3: CASSERGRPGYTF

size: -
V: TRBV10-3
D: -
J: TRBJ2-5
DNA: TGTGCCATCAGTGGGCAAGAGACCCAGTACTTC
CDR3: CAISGQETQYF

size: -
V: TRBV6-6
D: -
J: TRBJ1-2
DNA: TGTGCCAGCAGTTACTCGTCGGGGGCCTATGGCTACACCTTC
CDR3: CASSYSSGAYGYTF

size: -
V: TRBV6-5
D: -
J: TRBJ2-5
DNA: TGTGCCAGCAGTTGGGCTAGCCCGTCAGAGACCCAGTACTTC
CDR3: CASSWASPSETQYF

size: -
V: TRBV6-1
D: -
J: TRBJ1-5
DNA: TGTGCCAGCAGTGGCACCAGTTTCGATCAGCCCCAGCATTTT
CDR3: CASSGTSFDQPQHF

size: -
V: TRBV12-3/TRBV12-4
D: TRBD1
J: TRBJ2-7
DNA: TGTGCCAGCAGCCGGACAGGGGTTGAGTACGAGCAGTACTTC
CDR3: CASSRTGVEYEQYF

size: -
V: TRBV6-2/TRBV6-3
D: TRBD2
J: TRBJ2-7
DNA: TGTGCCAGCAGTAAATCCGGGACTAGCGGTTCCTACGAGCAGTACTTC
CDR3: CASSKSGTSGSYEQYF

size: -
V: TRBV15
D: TRBD1
J: TRBJ2-7
DNA: TGTGCCACCAGCAGACCGGGACAGGGAGAGCAGTACTTC
CDR3: CATSRPGQGEQYF

size: -
V: TRBV10-3
D: TRBD2
J: TRBJ2-7
DNA: TGTGCCATCAGTGAGAAGCGGGAGAACTACGAGCAGTACTTC
CDR3: CAISEKRENYEQYF

size: -
V: TRBV7-2
D: -
J: TRBJ1-2
DNA: TGTGCCAGCAGTCCTCTGGGGGCCTATGGCTACACCTTC
CDR3: CASSPLGAYGYTF

size: -
V: TRBV7-9
D: -
J: TRBJ1-1
DNA: TGTACCAGCAGCTTAATAGCGGGACTCACTGAAGCTTTCTTT
CDR3: CTSSLIAGLTEAFF

size: few
V: TRBV6-6
D: TRBD2
J: TRBJ2-6
DNA: TGTGCCAGCAGTCCCTCGGGGGGAACCTGGATCGTCCTGACTTTC
CDR3: CASSPSGGTWIVLTF

size: many
V: TRBV11-2
D: TRBD2
J: TRBJ2-4
DNA: TGTGCCAGCAGCTTAAACCCGACTAGCGAGGCTAAAAACATTCAGTACTTC
CDR3: CASSLNPTSEAKNIQYF

size: -
V: TRBV20-1
D: TRBD2
J: TRBJ2-1
DNA: TGCAGTGCTAGAGATCTCTGGGGCGGGGGGGCCGGTAATGAGCAGTTCTTC
CDR3: CSARDLWGGGAGNEQFF

size: -
V: TRBV6-5
D: -
J: TRBJ2-6
DNA: TGTGCCAGCACTCGGAGGCCTGGGGCCAACGTCCTGACTTTC
CDR3: CASTRRPGANVLTF

size: -
V: TRBV4-2
D: TRBD2
J: TRBJ2-3
DNA: TGTGCCAGCAGCCCCAGCAACCGGGGGGGCGGTGAGACAGATACGCAGTATTTT
CDR3: CASSPSNRGGGETDTQYF

size: -
V: TRBV5-1
D: -
J: TRBJ2-3
DNA: TGCGCCAGCAGCTCGACATTAGTAGGCGGAGATACGCAGTATTTT
CDR3: CASSSTLVGGDTQYF

size: -
V: TRBV15
D: TRBD1
J: TRBJ2-1
DNA: TGTGCCACCAGCAGCCGTCACAGGGGACCGTACAATGAGCAGTTCTTC
CDR3: CATSSRHRGPYNEQFF

size: -
V: TRBV21-1
D: -
J: TRBJ2-5
DNA: TGTGCCAACCTGGACCGTTTAAGGATCACCCAGTACTTC
CDR3: CANLDRLRITQYF

size: -
V: TRBV7-2
D: -
J: TRBJ2-1
DNA: TGTGCTTCCGAGGGTCAGGCCTACAATGAGCAGTTCTTC
CDR3: CASEGQAYNEQFF

size: -
V: TRBV13
D: -
J: TRBJ2-5
DNA: TGTGCCAGCAGATCAATCTCCAATGAGCAGTACTTC
CDR3: CASRSISNEQYF

size: -
V: TRBV5-1
D: TRBD1
J: TRBJ1-1
DNA: TGCGCCAGCAGCTCTGCGGACAGGGAGGGAACTTTCTTT
CDR3: CASSSADREGTFF

size: once
V: TRBV12-3/TRBV12-4
D: TRBD1
J: TRBJ2-1
DNA: TGTGCCAGCAGTTTTGGGGCATCAGGACAGGGTCACCATGAGCAGTTCTTC
CDR3: CASSFGASGQGHHEQFF

size: -
V: TRBV7-2
D: -
J: TRBJ2-2
DNA: TGTGCCAGCAGCTCAAGGCCCGGGGAGCTGTTTTTT
CDR3: CASSSRPGELFF

size: few
V: TRBV13
D: -
J: TRBJ2-7
DNA: TGTGCCAGCAGCGAACTCCCGAATGCCTACGAGCAGTACTTC
CDR3: CASSELPNAYEQYF

size: -
V: TRBV20-1
D: -
J: TRBJ1-4
DNA: TGCAGTCCCTGGACATTTGCAAATGAAAAACTGTTTTTT
CDR3: CSPWTFANEKLFF

size: -
V: TRBV12-3/TRBV12-4
D: -
J: TRBJ1-2
DNA: TGTGCCAGCAGTCGACGGACCCATGGCTACACCTTC
CDR3: CASSRRTHGYTF

size: -
V: TRBV29-1
D: TRBD2
J: TRBJ2-7
DNA: TGCAGCGTTGCGGAGCGGGGCTCCTACGAGCAGTACTTC
CDR3: CSVAERGSYEQYF

size: once
V: TRBV20-1
D: TRBD1
J: TRBJ2-3
DNA: TGCAGTGCTGAGGACAGGGCCGGAGATACGCAGTATTTT
CDR3: CSAEDRAGDTQYF

size: -
V: TRBV2
D: -
J: TRBJ2-5
DNA: TGTGCCAGCACAAGGCAGGAGCAAGAGACCCAGTACTTC
CDR3: CASTRQEQETQYF

size: -
V: TRBV6-2/TRBV6-3
D: -
J: TRBJ2-7
DNA: TGTGCCAGCAGTTACACTAGGGAAGAGCAGTACTTC
CDR3: CASSYTREEQYF

size: -
V: TRBV14
D: -
J: TRBJ1-2
DNA: TGTGCCAGCAGCCAAGTTCCTGGAAATGGCTACACCTTC
CDR3: CASSQVPGNGYTF

size: once
V: TRBV20-1
D: -
J: TRBJ2-1
DNA: TGCAGTGCTAGCCGCACTAGCTTCGACAATGAGCAGTTCTTC
CDR3: CSASRTSFDNEQFF

size: -
V: TRBV29-1
D: -
J: TRBJ2-5
DNA: TGCAGCGAGGCAGTTCAGGGGCAAGAGACCCAGTACTTC
CDR3: CSEAVQGQETQYF

size: -
V: TRBV19
D: TRBD1
J: TRBJ2-6
DNA: TGTGCCAGTAGTGACAGGGGATCTGGGGCCAACGTCCTGACTTTC
CDR3: CASSDRGSGANVLTF

size: -
V: TRBV11-2
D: TRBD1
J: TRBJ1-1
DNA: TGTGCCAGCAGCCGGGCCGGGACAGGGGCTACTGAAGCTTTCTTT
CDR3: CASSRAGTGATEAFF

size: -
V: TRBV7-3
D: -
J: TRBJ2-1
DNA: TGTGCCAGCAGCCCCTCGGCGGTGTCTGAGCAGTTCTTC
CDR3: CASSPSAVSEQFF